A selection of T cell receptor beta chains follows, all from one sample in a study of T cells in Graves' hyperthyroidism and ophthalmopathy. TCRdb recomputed calls from the multiplex PCR reads with MiXCR, one row per CDR3 protein. The table lists 250,000 or so distinct CDR3 sequences, about 15% of them singletons, with around 31% in the top ten. Specimen: blood. These receptors were taken from a woman aged 45-60 years with Graves' hyperthyroidism that later progressed to Graves' ophthalmopathy. Both conserved end residues are part of each CDR3. The D gene is left open where the match is weak. Not every row has a clone size; where given, it reads once, few, many or a size class.

abundance,j_gene,d_gene,v_gene,CDR3nt,CDR3aa
many,TRBJ1-2,TRBD1,TRBV20-1,TGCAGTGCTAGAGCAGACAGGGGGCGCGACTATGGCTACACCTTC,CSARADRGRDYGYTF
many,TRBJ2-7,NA,TRBV10-3,TGTGCCATCAGGGAGACTTTCTCCTCCTACGAGCAGTACTTC,CAIRETFSSYEQYF
many,TRBJ2-1,NA,TRBV5-1,TGCGCCAGCAGCTTGGAGGGGGTCAGAAATGAGCAGTTCTTC,CASSLEGVRNEQFF
many,TRBJ2-5,NA,TRBV11-1,TGTGCCAGCAGCCTCCGACTGGGGCTAGCAGTGCAGACCCAGTACTTC,CASSLRLGLAVQTQYF
many,TRBJ2-3,TRBD1,TRBV29-1,TGCAGCTTCCGCCGGGACAGGGGAAAGGATACGCAGTATTTT,CSFRRDRGKDTQYF
many,TRBJ2-3,NA,TRBV3-1,TGTGCCAGCAGTTTCAGCCTAATAGTCACAGATACGCAGTATTTT,CASSFSLIVTDTQYF
many,TRBJ2-3,TRBD2,TRBV27,TGTGCCAGCAGTTTAGCGGGAGGCTGGACAGATACGCAGTATTTT,CASSLAGGWTDTQYF
many,TRBJ1-6,TRBD1,TRBV6-1,TGTGCCAGCAGGGGGACAGGTGGATCACCCCTCCACTTT,CASRGTGGSPLHF
many,TRBJ2-3,NA,TRBV27,TGTGCCAGCAGTTTGATAGGTTGGGATACGCAGTATTTT,CASSLIGWDTQYF
many,TRBJ1-6,NA,TRBV30,TGTGCCTGGAGTGTAAACAGGGTCAAACCCCTCCACTTT,CAWSVNRVKPLHF
NA,TRBJ1-1,NA,TRBV28,TGTGCCAGCAGTTCTTTAAGGAACACTGAAGCTTTCTTT,CASSSLRNTEAFF
many,TRBJ1-5,NA,TRBV6-1,TGTGCCAGCAATAGCCGGGGAGGAGGCAATCAGCCCCAGCATTTT,CASNSRGGGNQPQHF
many,TRBJ2-1,NA,TRBV9,TGTGCCAGCTCGATCGGCGGGCCCTACAATGAGCAGTTCTTC,CASSIGGPYNEQFF
many,TRBJ2-3,NA,TRBV7-2,TGTGCCAGCAGCCGGTGGGACCTCACAGATACGCAGTATTTT,CASSRWDLTDTQYF
many,TRBJ2-1,NA,TRBV11-2,TGTGCCAGCAGCTTAGAGCCAGCGGTAGACTACAATGAGCAGTTCTTC,CASSLEPAVDYNEQFF
many,TRBJ2-7,NA,TRBV5-1,TGCGCCAGCCGCCGGGACACAAGCTACGAGCAGTACTTC,CASRRDTSYEQYF
few,TRBJ1-2,NA,TRBV6-2/TRBV6-3,TGTACCAGCAGGCGCCTCGGGACAAACTATGGCTACACCTTC,CTSRRLGTNYGYTF
many,TRBJ2-1,NA,TRBV10-2,TGCGCCAGCAGAGCCCACGACAGGAACAATGAGCAGTTCTTC,CASRAHDRNNEQFF
NA,TRBJ2-3,TRBD2,TRBV7-9,TGTGCCAGCAGCTTCGGGGGGACGGCCCGACCTAGCACAGATACGCAGTATTTT,CASSFGGTARPSTDTQYF
NA,TRBJ2-5,NA,TRBV5-1,TGCGCCAGCAGCTTGGACCCCTTAACGGGAGTGGAGACCCAGTACTTC,CASSLDPLTGVETQYF
NA,TRBJ1-4,NA,TRBV27,TGTGCCAGCAGTTTTCGGGGCCCTGAAAAACTGTTTTTT,CASSFRGPEKLFF
many,TRBJ2-1,TRBD2,TRBV28,TGTGCCAGCTCCGGGACTAGCGGGCCCCGAACCTACAATGAGCAGTTCTTC,CASSGTSGPRTYNEQFF
NA,TRBJ2-1,TRBD2,TRBV2,TGTGCCAGCCATCTAGCGGGAGGGCCGCGTTTGAGAGAGCAGTTCTTC,CASHLAGGPRLREQFF
many,TRBJ2-7,TRBD1,TRBV28,TGTGCCAGCAGCCCAGGGACAGGGGGCTTCAACGAGCAGTACTTC,CASSPGTGGFNEQYF
many,TRBJ2-7,TRBD1,TRBV6-1,TGTGCCAGCAGTAACTGGGACAGTGCCTACGAGCAGTACTTC,CASSNWDSAYEQYF
many,TRBJ2-1,NA,TRBV6-5,TGTGCCAGCAGTTACGGAGGGGAACCCTACAATGAGCAGTTCTTC,CASSYGGEPYNEQFF
many,TRBJ2-1,NA,TRBV27,TGTGCCAGCAGACCATCCTCGGGACTCTTAAGGAATGAGCAGTTCTTC,CASRPSSGLLRNEQFF
many,TRBJ2-7,NA,TRBV5-1,TGCGCCAGCAGCTTGGCTACGGGCGGGGGCGGCGAGCAGTACTTC,CASSLATGGGGEQYF
many,TRBJ1-1,NA,TRBV28,TGTGCCAGCAGTTCCGGCAGTATCCGAACTGAAGCTTTCTTT,CASSSGSIRTEAFF
NA,TRBJ2-1,NA,TRBV4-2,TGTGCCAGCAGCGCCGACAACGACAATGAGCAGTTCTTC,CASSADNDNEQFF
NA,TRBJ1-5,NA,TRBV2,TGTGCCAGCCATGAAGGGGCGTTTCAGCCCCAGCATTTT,CASHEGAFQPQHF
many,TRBJ2-7,TRBD2,TRBV27,TGTGCCAGCAGTCCTGGACTAGCGGGCCTCTCCTACGAGCAGTACTTC,CASSPGLAGLSYEQYF
many,TRBJ2-7,TRBD2,TRBV12-3/TRBV12-4,TGTGCCAGCAGTTTATCAAGCGGGGTTCCTTCTCCCTACGAGCAGTACTTC,CASSLSSGVPSPYEQYF
many,TRBJ2-7,TRBD2,TRBV27,TGTGCCAGCCGTCCCCGGGGGGGGGGCTCCTACGAGCAGTACTTC,CASRPRGGGSYEQYF
many,TRBJ1-3,NA,TRBV7-9,TGTGCCAGCAGCCCGGGGAACTCTGGAAACACCATATATTTT,CASSPGNSGNTIYF
many,TRBJ2-2,NA,TRBV12-5,TGTGCTAGTGGTTTGGTAAGCCACGAATTCACCGGGGAGCTGTTTTTT,CASGLVSHEFTGELFF
NA,TRBJ2-1,NA,TRBV5-1,TGCGCCAGCAGCCTGGGGACAAGCGATGAGCAGTTCTTC,CASSLGTSDEQFF
many,TRBJ2-7,TRBD1,TRBV11-2,TGTGCCAGCAGCTCCCCGCGGGACAGGGTATCCTACGAGCAGTACTTC,CASSSPRDRVSYEQYF
few,TRBJ1-2,NA,TRBV7-9,TGTGCCAGCTTGGGGGACGGCTATGGCTACACCTTC,CASLGDGYGYTF
many,TRBJ1-3,NA,TRBV30,TGTGCCTGGAGTGTCGGGTATTTGGCTGGAAACACCATATATTTT,CAWSVGYLAGNTIYF
many,TRBJ1-1,NA,TRBV6-6,TGTGCCAGCAGTTACACCTCGGACGGGATTGAAGCTTTCTTT,CASSYTSDGIEAFF
few,TRBJ2-2,TRBD1,TRBV5-1,TGCGCCAACAGGACGAGACAGGGGAGGACCGGGGAGCTGTTTTTT,CANRTRQGRTGELFF
many,TRBJ1-3,NA,TRBV6-1,TGTGCCAGCAGTGAGCGGAGGGGGGGTAACACCATATATTTT,CASSERRGGNTIYF
NA,TRBJ2-7,NA,TRBV5-1,TGCGCCAGCGGAGACACAGGGTACGAGCAGTACTTC,CASGDTGYEQYF
many,TRBJ2-5,NA,TRBV11-2,TGTGCCAGCAGCTTAGTCGTAACCCAGTACTTC,CASSLVVTQYF
many,TRBJ2-5,TRBD2,TRBV11-3,TGTGCCAGCAGCTTGGCGTCAGCGGGAGGTTACCAAGAGACCCAGTACTTC,CASSLASAGGYQETQYF
many,TRBJ2-1,TRBD2,TRBV3-1,TGTGCCAGCAGCCACGGGTATTCTAGCGGGAGGGAGGACAATGAGCAGTTCTTC,CASSHGYSSGREDNEQFF
NA,TRBJ2-7,TRBD1,TRBV10-3,TGTGCCATCAGAATGCAGGACAGGGGTTACGAGCAGTACTTC,CAIRMQDRGYEQYF
NA,TRBJ2-3,TRBD2,TRBV12-3/TRBV12-4,TGTGCCAGCAGTTTAGTACTAGCGGGAGCCACAGATACGCAGTATTTT,CASSLVLAGATDTQYF
many,TRBJ2-4,TRBD2,TRBV20-1,TGCAGTGTAAGCGGGAGGGCCAAAAACATTCAGTACTTC,CSVSGRAKNIQYF
many,TRBJ2-7,TRBD2,TRBV5-1,TGCGCCAGCAGCCCAGGACTAGCGGGAGTCCTAGGGGACGAGCAGTACTTC,CASSPGLAGVLGDEQYF
many,TRBJ2-5,TRBD1,TRBV18,TGTGCCAGCTCACCACCGGCAGACAGGGGCCAAGAGACCCAGTACTTC,CASSPPADRGQETQYF
NA,TRBJ1-5,TRBD1,TRBV9,TGTGCCAGCAGCCCCGGGACAGGACTAAATCAGCCCCAGCATTTT,CASSPGTGLNQPQHF
NA,TRBJ2-7,NA,TRBV14,TGTGCCAGCAGCCAAATATATACAAGGGTCTCCTACGAGCAGTACTTC,CASSQIYTRVSYEQYF
NA,TRBJ2-3,NA,TRBV19,TGTGCCAGTAGGAGGGATGAAGATACGCAGTATTTT,CASRRDEDTQYF
NA,TRBJ1-4,NA,TRBV28,TGTGCCAGCAGTCCGATGGGGGGGCGGGACGATGAAAAACTGTTTTTT,CASSPMGGRDDEKLFF
many,TRBJ1-2,NA,TRBV28,TGTGCCAGCAGTCCCGGGAACAGGCCGGCTGATGGCTACACCTTC,CASSPGNRPADGYTF